The rows below give T cell receptor beta chains drawn from one sample of a study of human T cells and chemical hapten exposure. TCRdb itself ran the RACE reads through MiXCR, one entry per CDR3 protein. The sample has tens of thousands of distinct CDR3 sequences; around 12% are singletons. The sample was whole blood, taken in connection with sensitization to the hapten diphenylcyclopropenone (DPC). The receptors originated from a young man with alopecia areata. Some clones in this sample may be carry-over from other donors' samples. Each CDR3 is given with its conserved first and last residue. The D gene is left open where the match is weak. Clone sizes are given selectively: once, few, many, or a class where the clone is expanded.

d_gene: TRBD2
v_gene: TRBV29-1
abundance: few
j_gene: TRBJ2-3
len: 14
CDR3nt: TGCAGCGCTCTAGCGGGGGGGCCTTTGGATACGCAGTATTTT
CDR3aa: CSALAGGPLDTQYF

d_gene: TRBD1
v_gene: TRBV28
abundance: NA
j_gene: TRBJ2-7
len: 15
CDR3nt: TGTGCCAGCAGTTTACCCGGGACAGGGGTCTACGAGCAGTACTTC
CDR3aa: CASSLPGTGVYEQYF

d_gene: TRBD2
v_gene: TRBV11-3
abundance: once
j_gene: TRBJ2-3
len: 17
CDR3nt: TGTGCCAGCAGCTTAGGGGGACTAGGGGCTAGCACAGATACGCAGTATTTT
CDR3aa: CASSLGGLGASTDTQYF

d_gene: NA
v_gene: TRBV7-2
abundance: NA
j_gene: TRBJ1-1
len: 11
CDR3nt: TGTGCCAGCAGCTTAACAGGGATGGCTTTCTTT
CDR3aa: CASSLTGMAFF

d_gene: TRBD1
v_gene: TRBV4-2
abundance: many
j_gene: TRBJ1-1
len: 17
CDR3nt: TGTGCCAGCAGTCCCGGACAGGAAGGGTTCCTGAACACTGAAGCTTTCTTT
CDR3aa: CASSPGQEGFLNTEAFF

d_gene: TRBD1
v_gene: TRBV7-2
abundance: many
j_gene: TRBJ1-3
len: 15
CDR3nt: TGTGCCAGCAGCTTGGACAGGGGGTTTGGAAACACCATATATTTT
CDR3aa: CASSLDRGFGNTIYF

d_gene: NA
v_gene: TRBV7-9
abundance: NA
j_gene: TRBJ2-7
len: 13
CDR3nt: TGTGCCAGCAGCCCGGAGTCTTCGGGAGAGCAGTACTTC
CDR3aa: CASSPESSGEQYF

d_gene: TRBD2
v_gene: TRBV9
abundance: few
j_gene: TRBJ2-3
len: 17
CDR3nt: TGTGCCAGCAGCCAGGAGGGTAGCGGGGGTGTCTCAGATACGCAGTATTTT
CDR3aa: CASSQEGSGGVSDTQYF

d_gene: TRBD1
v_gene: TRBV4-2
abundance: NA
j_gene: TRBJ2-7
len: 16
CDR3nt: TGTGCCAGCAGCCGCGAGGGACCCGACAGGGGGTACGAGCAGTACTTC
CDR3aa: CASSREGPDRGYEQYF

d_gene: TRBD2
v_gene: TRBV29-1
abundance: NA
j_gene: TRBJ2-7
len: 13
CDR3nt: TGCAGCGTCCGCGGGGGTTCCACCTACGAGCAGTACTTC
CDR3aa: CSVRGGSTYEQYF

d_gene: TRBD1
v_gene: TRBV3-1
abundance: few
j_gene: TRBJ2-1
len: 11
CDR3nt: TGTGCCAGTCCGACAGGGTTTGAGCAGTTCTTC
CDR3aa: CASPTGFEQFF

d_gene: TRBD2
v_gene: TRBV11-1
abundance: NA
j_gene: TRBJ2-7
len: 14
CDR3nt: TGTGCCAGCAGTCAACTAGCGAACAACTACGAGCAGTACTTC
CDR3aa: CASSQLANNYEQYF

d_gene: NA
v_gene: TRBV9
abundance: few
j_gene: TRBJ2-2
len: 15
CDR3nt: TGTGCCAGCAGCGTATACAGCGTGAACACCGGGGAGCTGTTTTTT
CDR3aa: CASSVYSVNTGELFF

d_gene: NA
v_gene: TRBV5-4
abundance: many
j_gene: TRBJ2-2
len: 13
CDR3nt: TGTGCCAGAAAAGGGGCGAACACCGGGGAGCTGTTTTTT
CDR3aa: CARKGANTGELFF

d_gene: NA
v_gene: TRBV19
abundance: NA
j_gene: TRBJ1-5
len: 15
CDR3nt: TGTGCCAGTAGTATTAACCCCCATAGCAATCAGCCCCAGCATTTT
CDR3aa: CASSINPHSNQPQHF